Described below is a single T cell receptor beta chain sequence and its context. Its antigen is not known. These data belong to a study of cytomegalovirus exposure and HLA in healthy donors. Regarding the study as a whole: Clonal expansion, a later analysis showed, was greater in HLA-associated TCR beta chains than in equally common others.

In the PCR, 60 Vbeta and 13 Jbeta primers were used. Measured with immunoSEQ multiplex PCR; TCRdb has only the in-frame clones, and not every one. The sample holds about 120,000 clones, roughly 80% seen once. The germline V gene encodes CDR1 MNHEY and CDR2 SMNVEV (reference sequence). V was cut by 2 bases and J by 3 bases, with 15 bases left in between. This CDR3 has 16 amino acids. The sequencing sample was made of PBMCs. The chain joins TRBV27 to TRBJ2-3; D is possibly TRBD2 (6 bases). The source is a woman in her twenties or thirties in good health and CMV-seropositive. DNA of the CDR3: TGTGCCAGCAGTTTAGGTGTCGGGAGAGGGACAGATACGCAGTATTTT. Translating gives CASSLGVGRGTDTQYF.